This T cell receptor beta chain stems from a study of molecular identifiers for immune sequencing clone quantification. TCRdb ran MiXCR on the PCR reads and lists one entry per CDR3 protein. The repertoire holds some 680,000 distinct CDR3 sequences, with about 25% as singletons. General observations from the study: Clones of above 20 RNA copies carried over 98% of effector molecules; in naive cells they carried under 1%.

Many counts were recorded for this clonotype. The antigen remains undetermined. CD8+CD4-CCR7+CD45RA+ sorting gave the naive CD8 T cells. Germline assignment: CDR1 MNHNS and CDR2 SASEGT. V was pared by 10 bases and J by 5 bases, with 20 bases between. This CDR3 contains 14 residues. The chain combines TRBV6-1 with TRBJ2-5, with TRBD1 as a possible D gene (6 bases). Sample: naive CD8+ T cells from blood, with Jurkat cell RNA spiked in. As to subset: FACS-sorted CD8+CD4-CCR7+CD45RA+ naive T cells. The receptor was derived from a human donor in good health. Some libraries in this study had Jurkat cell RNA spiked in. The DNA of the CDR3 is TGTGCCACCCGAGTAAACAGGGATTTTGAGACCCAGTACTTC. Amino acids: CATRVNRDFETQYF.